This TCR beta chain was documented in a study of T-cell reconstitution after alpha-beta-depleted transplantation in children. Trimming removed 7 bases at V and 2 bases at J, with 11 bases between. This CDR3 comprises 12 residues. Germline V lookup: CDR1 SQVTM, CDR2 ANQGSEA. The TCRbeta library incorporated unique molecular identifiers. TCRdb fed the PCR reads into MiXCR, producing one record per CDR3 protein. The profile shows more than 60,000 distinct CDR3 sequences, 7% to 8% of them singletons. The chain uses TRBV29-1 and TRBJ1-2; no clear D. The origin of this receptor is a human donor who donated a stem cell graft to a child with acute lymphoblastic leukemia. The source material was PBMCs from the stem cell graft donor, sampled from the stem cell graft. The CDR3 region is CSATRVNYGYTF. Here the CDR3 DNA reads TGCAGCGCCACCCGTGTCAACTATGGCTACACCTTC.